The sequence of this T cell receptor (beta chain) was determined in a study of blood T cell repertoires in COVID-19. Study details: Specimens from acute and convalescent COVID-19 originated in the United States, Italy and Spain. In each case, the material was cDNA or gDNA derived from T cells, B-cell-depleted T cells, or PBMCs.

How the authors handled the data: Amplification with reference gene primers provided the estimates of nucleated cell counts. The protocol was immunoSEQ multiplex PCR, while the TCRdb copy is restricted to in-frame clones and leaves out a portion. The V and J calls and the clone size are those of that table, but D and trimming were determined from the DNA. The sample contains around 100,000 clones, 70% to 90% of which appear only once. The CDR3 contains 18 residues. Trimming cost V 4 bases and J 8 bases; bases outside gene matches: 13. Germline CDR1 reads LGHNA; CDR2 reads YSLEER. The TCR was taken from a man older than 75 with acute or convalescent COVID-19. The rearrangement uses TRBV4-3 and TRBJ2-1, with 14 positions matching TRBD2. Sequenced material: peripheral blood. The CDR3 loop is CASSRDLTSGRGLYEQFF. The CDR3 region has the DNA TGCGCCAGCAGCCGCGACCTGACTAGCGGGAGGGGGCTGTATGAGCAGTTCTTC.